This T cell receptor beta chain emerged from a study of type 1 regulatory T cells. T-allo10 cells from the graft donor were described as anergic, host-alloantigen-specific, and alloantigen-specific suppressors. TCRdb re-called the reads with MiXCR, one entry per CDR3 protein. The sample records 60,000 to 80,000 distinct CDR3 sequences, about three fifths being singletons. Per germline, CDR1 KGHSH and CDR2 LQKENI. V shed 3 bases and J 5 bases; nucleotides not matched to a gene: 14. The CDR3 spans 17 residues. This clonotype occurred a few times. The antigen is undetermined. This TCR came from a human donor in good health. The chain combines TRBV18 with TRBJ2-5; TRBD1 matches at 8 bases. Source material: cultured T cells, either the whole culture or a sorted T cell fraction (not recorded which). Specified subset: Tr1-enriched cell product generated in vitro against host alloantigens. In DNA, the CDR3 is TGTGCCAGCTCACCTCTACGGAAGACAGGGGAGAGGGAGACCCAGTACTTC. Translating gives CASSPLRKTGERETQYF. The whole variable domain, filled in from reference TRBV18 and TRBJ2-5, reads NAGVMQNPRHLVRRRGQEARLRCSPMKGHSHVYWYRQLPEEGLKFMVYLQKENIIDESGMPKERFSAEFPKEGPSILRIQQVVRGDSAAYFCASSPLRKTGERETQYFGPGTRLLVL.